In its sample, the clone carrying this T cell receptor beta chain was seen many times. CDR3 length: 15 residues. Germline assignment: CDR1 DFQATT and CDR2 SNEGSKA (reference sequence). V lost 5 bases, J lost 8 bases, and 13 bases stayed unmatched. TCRdb independently ran MiXCR on the RT-PCR reads; one entry per CDR3 protein. This sample carries about 680,000 distinct CDR3 sequences, approximately 14% of them seen once, and the ten largest clones take 3.6%. Sequences were obtained from memory CD4+ T cells from blood. The chain uses TRBV20-1 and TRBJ2-1; TRBD2 agrees at 9 bases. This clonotype was obtained from a female donor in good health, serving as a healthy control. In nucleotides, the CDR3 is TGCAGTGCTGAGGGGGGGCTGTCTAGCGGGGATGAGCAGTTCTTC. It encodes CSAEGGLSSGDEQFF.